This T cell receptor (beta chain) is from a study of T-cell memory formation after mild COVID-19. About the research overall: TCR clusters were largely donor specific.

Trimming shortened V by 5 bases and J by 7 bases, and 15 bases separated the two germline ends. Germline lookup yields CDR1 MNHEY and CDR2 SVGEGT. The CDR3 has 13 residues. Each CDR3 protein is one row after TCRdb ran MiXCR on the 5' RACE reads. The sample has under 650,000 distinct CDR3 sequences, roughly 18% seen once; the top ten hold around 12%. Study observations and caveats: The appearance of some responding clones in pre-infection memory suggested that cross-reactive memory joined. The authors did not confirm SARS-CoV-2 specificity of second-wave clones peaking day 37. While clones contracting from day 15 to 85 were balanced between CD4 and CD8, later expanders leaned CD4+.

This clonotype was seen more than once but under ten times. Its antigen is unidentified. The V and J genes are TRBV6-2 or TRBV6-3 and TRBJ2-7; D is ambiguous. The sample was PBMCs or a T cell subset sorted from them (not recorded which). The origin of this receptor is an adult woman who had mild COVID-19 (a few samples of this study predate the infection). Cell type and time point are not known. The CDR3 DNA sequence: TGTGCCAGCAGTAAAGGACCAGGTTATGAGCAGTACTTC. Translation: CASSKGPGYEQYF.